The rows below give T cell receptor beta chains drawn from one sample of a study of cytomegalovirus exposure and HLA in healthy donors. Measured with immunoSEQ multiplex PCR; TCRdb has only the in-frame clones, and not every one. The sample contains 100,000 to 150,000 clones, around nine tenths of which appear only once. Material: PBMCs. These TCRs come from a man aged 30 to 39 in good health and CMV-seronegative. The CDR3 runs from the conserved cysteine through the conserved F or W. D genes are given only for firm matches. The size of a clone is reported for some rows only, either as once, few or many, or as a class for expanded clones.

clone_size j_call v_call d_call cdr3_aa cdr3_nt
- TRBJ1-4 TRBV30 - CAWSVSEVAEKLFF TGTGCCTGGAGTGTGTCGGAGGTTGCGGAAAAACTGTTTTTT
- TRBJ2-7 TRBV2 TRBD1 CASSKGQGIYEQYF TGTGCCAGCAGTAAGGGACAGGGGATTTACGAGCAGTACTTC
- TRBJ2-7 TRBV27 - CASSISRDTTYEQYF TGTGCCAGCAGTATCTCCCGGGACACAACCTACGAGCAGTACTTC
- TRBJ1-2 TRBV21-1 - CASSNQGGSYGYTF TGTGCCAGCAGCAATCAAGGGGGTTCCTATGGCTACACCTTC
- TRBJ2-7 TRBV5-5 TRBD2 CASSVTSGRAYEQYF TGTGCCAGCAGCGTGACTAGCGGGAGGGCGTACGAGCAGTACTTC
- TRBJ1-2 TRBV6-5 - CASSYPGYGYTF TGTGCCAGCAGTTACCCGGGGTATGGCTACACCTTC
- TRBJ2-1 TRBV6-1 - CASRSLADIYNEQFF TGTGCCAGCAGGAGCTTAGCGGACATATACAATGAGCAGTTCTTC
- TRBJ1-3 TRBV30 TRBD1 CGQGATGNTIYF TGTGGACAGGGGGCGACGGGAAACACCATATATTTT
few TRBJ1-5 TRBV19 - CASSIRGPQPQHF TGTGCCAGTAGTATCAGGGGACCTCAGCCCCAGCATTTT
- TRBJ2-1 TRBV5-1 - CASSSSSVVDEQFF TGCGCCAGCAGCTCGAGTTCTGTAGTCGATGAGCAGTTCTTC
- TRBJ2-5 TRBV5-1 TRBD1 CASSVTGDATQYF TGCGCCAGCAGCGTGACAGGGGACGCGACCCAGTACTTC
- TRBJ2-7 TRBV15 TRBD1 CATREGGARYEQYF TGTGCCACCAGAGAAGGGGGCGCGCGGTACGAGCAGTACTTC
- TRBJ2-7 TRBV5-3 - CARSVPPGFGQYF TGTGCCAGAAGCGTACCCCCAGGATTTGGGCAGTACTTC
- TRBJ1-2 TRBV9 - CASKRGGYTF TGTGCCAGCAAAAGGGGAGGCTACACCTTC
- TRBJ2-1 TRBV2 TRBD1 CASCRDSVEQFF TGTGCCAGCTGCAGGGACAGTGTTGAGCAGTTCTTC
- TRBJ2-1 TRBV10-3 TRBD1 CATGTGVSNEQFF TGTGCCACAGGGACAGGGGTCAGCAATGAGCAGTTCTTC
- TRBJ1-2 TRBV9 - CASSVVTGDFGYTF TGTGCCAGCAGCGTAGTAACCGGGGATTTTGGCTACACCTTC
- TRBJ2-6 TRBV6-5 - CATHRGYAGANVLTF TGTGCCACCCACCGGGGATATGCTGGGGCCAACGTCCTGACTTTC
- TRBJ2-7 TRBV15 TRBD2 CATSRDLWGMRELAGNYEQYF TGTGCCACCAGCAGAGATCTGTGGGGAATGAGGGAACTAGCGGGGAACTACGAGCAGTACTTC
- TRBJ1-2 TRBV10-2 TRBD1 CASSESNRGTGPHGYTF TGCGCCAGCAGTGAGTCGAACCGAGGGACAGGGCCCCATGGCTACACCTTC
- TRBJ2-5 TRBV19 - CASSIGGSQETQYF TGTGCCAGTAGTATTGGCGGGTCGCAAGAGACCCAGTACTTC
- TRBJ1-4 TRBV6-6 - CASSYRQDATNEKLFF TGTGCCAGCAGTTACCGGCAGGATGCAACTAATGAAAAACTGTTTTTT
- TRBJ1-5 TRBV7-2 - CASSLVKSGFGNQPQHF TGTGCCAGCAGCTTAGTTAAATCGGGATTCGGCAATCAGCCCCAGCATTTT
- TRBJ2-7 TRBV5-1 TRBD1 CASRGQGTNEQYF TGCGCCAGCAGGGGACAGGGGACGAACGAGCAGTACTTC
- TRBJ2-3 TRBV29-1 - CSVDPSTDTQYF TGCAGCGTTGACCCGAGCACAGATACGCAGTATTTT
- TRBJ2-3 TRBV30 - CAWTRPGADTQYF TGTGCCTGGACCCGTCCCGGGGCAGATACGCAGTATTTT
- TRBJ1-1 TRBV6-5 TRBD1 CASSPQGQGRTEAFF TGTGCCAGCAGCCCTCAAGGACAGGGTAGGACTGAAGCTTTCTTT
- TRBJ1-2 TRBV2 - CASRGRLNYGYTF TGTGCCAGCAGAGGCAGGCTTAACTATGGCTACACCTTC
- TRBJ2-3 TRBV9 TRBD2 CASSLLAGGPNTQYF TGTGCCAGCAGCCTACTAGCGGGAGGTCCAAATACGCAGTATTTT
once TRBJ2-5 TRBV5-4 TRBD2 CASSAGLAGNQETQYF TGTGCCAGCAGCGCCGGACTAGCGGGCAATCAAGAGACCCAGTACTTC
- TRBJ1-1 TRBV7-9 - CASRPTDKPNTEAFF TGTGCCAGCAGGCCCACGGACAAACCGAACACTGAAGCTTTCTTT
once TRBJ1-5 TRBV7-8 - CASSLISNQPQHF TGTGCCAGCAGCTTAATATCCAATCAGCCCCAGCATTTT
- TRBJ2-7 TRBV6-5 - CASSYGQTYEQYF TGTGCCAGCAGTTACGGCCAGACCTACGAGCAGTACTTC
- TRBJ1-5 TRBV4-1 TRBD1 CASSQEGTGSNQPQHF TGCGCCAGCAGCCAAGAAGGGACAGGGAGCAATCAGCCCCAGCATTTT
many TRBJ1-1 TRBV30 - CAWSVQDTEAFF TGTGCCTGGAGTGTACAGGACACTGAAGCTTTCTTT
- TRBJ2-6 TRBV27 - CASSFSGSGANVLTF TGTGCCAGCAGTTTTAGCGGCTCTGGGGCCAACGTCCTGACTTTC
once TRBJ2-5 TRBV19 TRBD1 CASSILGTGETQYF TGTGCCAGTAGTATCTTGGGGACAGGTGAGACCCAGTACTTC
- TRBJ1-3 TRBV15 TRBD1 CATSRPTGKDTIYF TGTGCCACCAGCAGACCGACAGGGAAGGACACCATATATTTT
once TRBJ1-1 TRBV25-1 - CASYGGWGPENTEAFF TGTGCCAGCTACGGGGGGTGGGGCCCAGAGAACACTGAAGCTTTCTTT
- TRBJ1-1 TRBV9 - CASSLTPEGRGPKGAFF TGTGCCAGCAGCCTCACCCCGGAGGGCCGAGGCCCAAAGGGAGCTTTCTTT
- TRBJ2-7 TRBV18 TRBD2 CASSSELAGADEQYF TGTGCCAGCTCATCAGAACTAGCGGGAGCTGACGAGCAGTACTTC
- TRBJ2-3 TRBV29-1 TRBD2 CSVIRLAGLDTQYF TGCAGCGTTATCCGACTAGCGGGACTAGATACGCAGTATTTT
- TRBJ2-7 TRBV11-2 TRBD2 CASSFPASGRNYEQYF TGTGCCAGCAGCTTCCCGGCCAGCGGGAGGAACTACGAGCAGTACTTC
- TRBJ2-1 TRBV6-6 - CASSGGPLNEQFF TGTGCCAGCAGCGGGGGACCCCTCAATGAGCAGTTCTTC
- TRBJ2-7 TRBV4-1 - CASSHWDTAYEQYF TGCGCCAGCAGCCACTGGGACACGGCCTACGAGCAGTACTTC
- TRBJ2-7 TRBV6-5 - CASSYSSGEAREQYF TGTGCCAGCAGTTACTCGTCCGGGGAGGCTCGGGAGCAGTACTTC
few TRBJ2-7 TRBV6-1 TRBD2 CATERESLYEQYF TGTGCCACCGAGCGGGAGAGTCTCTACGAGCAGTACTTC
- TRBJ2-3 TRBV5-1 - CASSYQGTSSTDTQYF TGCGCCAGCAGCTATCAGGGGACCTCAAGCACAGATACGCAGTATTTT
- TRBJ2-7 TRBV7-9 TRBD1 CASSRTGDDEQYF TGTGCCAGCAGCCGGACAGGGGATGACGAGCAGTACTTC
- TRBJ2-5 TRBV7-6 - CASSLGRNWETQYF TGTGCCAGCAGCTTAGGGAGAAATTGGGAGACCCAGTACTTC
- TRBJ1-1 TRBV9 TRBD1 CASSVGQGGLGTEAFF TGTGCCAGCAGCGTAGGACAGGGAGGATTAGGCACTGAAGCTTTCTTT